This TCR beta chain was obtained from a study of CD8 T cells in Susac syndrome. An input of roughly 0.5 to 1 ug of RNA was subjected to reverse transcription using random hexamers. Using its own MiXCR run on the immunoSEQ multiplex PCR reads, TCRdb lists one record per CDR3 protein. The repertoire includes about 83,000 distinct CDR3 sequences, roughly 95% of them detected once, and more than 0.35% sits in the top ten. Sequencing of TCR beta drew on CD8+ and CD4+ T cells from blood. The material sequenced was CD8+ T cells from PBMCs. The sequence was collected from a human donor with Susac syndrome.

The DNA for the CDR3 is TGCACCAGCAGCCCAGGATTGAACACTGAAGCTTTCTTT. It yields the protein CTSSPGLNTEAFF. The chain combines TRBV1 with TRBJ1-1. TRBV1 represents a pseudogene. The CDR3 has 13 amino acids.